This passage covers 8 T cell receptor beta chains from one sample sequenced in a study of T-cell reconstitution after alpha-beta-depleted transplantation in children. Preparation of the TCRbeta library involved a method that used unique molecular identifiers. TCRdb re-called the PCR reads through MiXCR, storing one row per CDR3 protein. The sample gives more than 200,000 distinct CDR3 sequences, approximately 19% of which show up once; roughly two fifths is in the top ten. The sample here was PBMCs, mostly from graft donor cells, taken 360 days after TCRalphabeta/CD19-depleted stem cell transplant. The receptors were sampled from a male patient between 2 and 10 years old who had a stem cell transplant for acute lymphoblastic leukemia, so the T cells may come from the graft donor.

The rearrangement links TRBV5-4 to TRBJ2-1, with D perhaps TRBD1 (7 bases). With 2 bases removed from V and 15 bases from J, the gap between germline ends came to 15 bases. The CDR3 consists of 12 residues. The germline CDR1 and CDR2 sequences are SGHNT and YYREEE (reference sequence). CDR3 coding DNA: TGTGCCAGCAGCTTCACCAGGGGGGATCCGTTCTTC. Amino acids: CASSFTRGDPFF.

The chain uses TRBV5-6 and TRBJ2-1, with TRBD1 matching 10 bases. The trim removed 1 base at V and 9 bases at J, leaving 10 bases unmatched. The CDR3 extends over 16 amino acids. Germline CDR1 reads SGHDT; CDR2 reads YYEEEE. CDR3 coding DNA: TGTGCCAGCAGCTTGATTGTGGGGACAGGGGTAGGTGAGCAGTTCTTC. Residues: CASSLIVGTGVGEQFF.

This clonotype was recorded at least ten times. The chain uses TRBV29-1 and TRBJ2-2; unclear D gene. This CDR3 contains 13 residues. Deletions cut 2 bases from V and 6 bases from J, with 10 bases between. Germline CDR1 reads SQVTM; CDR2 reads ANQGSEA. The CDR3 region is CSVESRNPGELFF. For the CDR3, the DNA is TGCAGCGTTGAATCAAGGAATCCCGGGGAGCTGTTTTTT.

The V and J genes are TRBV20-1 and TRBJ2-7; 7 bases map to TRBD1. The V segment lost 0 bases and the J segment 4 bases; nucleotides outside the gene matches: 6. This CDR3 spans 14 amino acids. CDR1 is DFQATT and CDR2 is SNEGSKA in the germline V gene (reference sequence). The CDR3 DNA is TGCAGTGCTAGAGATCCCCAGGGGGATTACGAGCAGTACTTC. Its translation: CSARDPQGDYEQYF.

The gene calls are TRBV2 and TRBJ2-3; D unclear. V was trimmed by 10 bases and J by 1 base, leaving 21 bases between them. Germline V gene sequence: CDR1 SNHLY, CDR2 FYNNEI. The CDR3 is made up of 16 amino acids. CDR3 nucleotide sequence: TGTGCCATTACCCCTCCCTGGAGAATCGGCACAGATACGCAGTATTTT. Translating it yields CAITPPWRIGTDTQYF.

The chain combines TRBV7-6 with TRBJ2-1; 10 bases match TRBD1. V lost 5 bases to trimming and J lost 8 bases; unmatched junction nucleotides: 6. The CDR3 covers 14 residues. Germline V gene data show CDR1 as SGHVS and CDR2 as FNYEAQ. The chain's CDR3 is CASSGDRGGDEQFF. The CDR3 nucleotides read TGTGCCAGCAGCGGGGACAGGGGTGGGGATGAGCAGTTCTTC.

V usage is TRBV6-2 or TRBV6-3 and J usage is TRBJ2-3; no clear D gene. CDR1 MNHEY and CDR2 SVGEGT come from the germline V gene. The V and J ends lost 6 bases and 2 bases respectively, with 12 bases between them. This CDR3 comprises 14 residues. CDR3 nucleotide sequence: TGTGCCAGCAGCCCTGGACGGATCACAGATACGCAGTATTTT. Translating gives CASSPGRITDTQYF.

The J gene is TRBJ1-1, the V gene TRBV24-1; D is perhaps TRBD1 (5 bases). V was clipped by 4 bases and J by 1 base, with 12 bases between them. Germline CDR1 and CDR2: KGHDR and SFDVKD. The CDR3 sequence is 15 residues long. CDR3 sequence reads: CATSDRGGGNTEAFF. Written as DNA, the CDR3 is TGTGCCACCAGTGACCGGGGCGGAGGGAACACTGAAGCTTTCTTT.